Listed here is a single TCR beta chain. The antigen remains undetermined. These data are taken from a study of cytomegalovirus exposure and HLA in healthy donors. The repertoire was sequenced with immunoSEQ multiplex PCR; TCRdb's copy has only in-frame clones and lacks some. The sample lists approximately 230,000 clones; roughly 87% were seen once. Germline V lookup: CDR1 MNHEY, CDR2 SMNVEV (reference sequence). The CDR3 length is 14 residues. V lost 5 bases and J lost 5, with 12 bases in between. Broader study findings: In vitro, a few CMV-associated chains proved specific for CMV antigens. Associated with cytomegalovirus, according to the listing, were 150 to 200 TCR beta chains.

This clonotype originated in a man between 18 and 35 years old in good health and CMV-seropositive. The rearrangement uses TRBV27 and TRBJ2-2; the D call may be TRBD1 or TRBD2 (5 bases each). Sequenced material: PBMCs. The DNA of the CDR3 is TGTGCCAGCAGTAGCTTAGGGACGACCGGGGAGCTGTTTTTT. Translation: CASSSLGTTGELFF.